These T cell receptor beta chains were read from a single sample in a study of blood T cell repertoires in COVID-19. The assay was immunoSEQ multiplex PCR, and TCRdb's table has in-frame clones only and misses some. The profile shows some 96,000 clones, around four fifths of them singletons. Sequencing used peripheral blood. These receptors originate from a man in his forties or fifties with active or convalescent COVID-19. CDR3s include the opening cysteine and the closing phenylalanine or tryptophan. Each record gives: D gene, clone size, J gene, V gene, CDR3 DNA, CDR3 protein. D genes are given only for firm matches. Expanded clones get a size class; other rows say once, few or many, or leave the size out.

>NA|once|TRBJ2-6|TRBV23-1
TGCGCCAGCAGTCAGCCCCCTCGGGGGGCCTTCGGGGCCAACGTCCTGACTTTC
CASSQPPRGAFGANVLTF
>TRBD2|few|TRBJ2-7|TRBV5-4
TGTGCCAGCAGCTCTAGCGGGAGCGGGGAGCAGTACTTC
CASSSSGSGEQYF
>NA|NA|TRBJ2-7|TRBV12-3/TRBV12-4
TGTGCCAGCAGCATGGGGGGCTACGAGCAGTACTTC
CASSMGGYEQYF
>NA|NA|TRBJ1-6|TRBV15
TGTGCCACCAGCAGAGATCGGGGAAGTAATTCACCCCTCCACTTT
CATSRDRGSNSPLHF
>NA|NA|TRBJ2-6|TRBV18
TGTGCCAGCTCACCACCGCACAGGGCCGGGGCCAACGTCCTGACTTTC
CASSPPHRAGANVLTF
>NA|NA|TRBJ2-2|TRBV5-1
TGCGCCAGCAGCTCCTCTTGGCCGACGAACACCGGGGAGCTGTTTTTT
CASSSSWPTNTGELFF
>NA|NA|TRBJ1-1|TRBV5-1
TGCGCCAGCAGCTCGGGGAACACTGAAGCTTTCTTT
CASSSGNTEAFF
>TRBD1|NA|TRBJ2-2|TRBV6-5
TGTGCCAGCAGTTGGACAGGACCTAACACCGGGGAGCTGTTTTTT
CASSWTGPNTGELFF
>NA|NA|TRBJ2-2|TRBV27
TGTGCCAGCAGTTCCTCCCCTGTGGGGGGGCGGATTAGCACCGGGGAGCTGTTTTTT
CASSSSPVGGRISTGELFF
>NA|NA|TRBJ2-7|TRBV5-1
TGCGCCAGCAGCGTGGACGTGGGGGGCGAGCAGTACTTC
CASSVDVGGEQYF
>NA|NA|TRBJ2-1|TRBV10-2
TGCGCCGCAGGGATCAGCTCCTACAATGAGCAGTTCTTC
CAAGISSYNEQFF
>TRBD1|NA|TRBJ2-2|TRBV29-1
TGCAGCGTTGAAGATGAAAGGGCCAGGGGGTACACCGGGGAGCTGTTTTTT
CSVEDERARGYTGELFF
>NA|NA|TRBJ2-5|TRBV5-4
TGTGCCAGCAGCTTGGCCAGGAGCGGAGGAGAAGAGACCCAGTACTTC
CASSLARSGGEETQYF
>TRBD1|NA|TRBJ1-5|TRBV11-1
TGTGCCAGCAGCTTCGACAGGGTGTCGCCCCAGCATTTT
CASSFDRVSPQHF
>NA|NA|TRBJ1-1|TRBV28
TGTGCCAGCAGTCCGAAGGGAGGAAAGAACACTGAAGCTTTCTTT
CASSPKGGKNTEAFF
>TRBD2|NA|TRBJ2-5|TRBV2
TGTGCCGGAACTAGCGGGAGACCCGGGACCCAGTACTTC
CAGTSGRPGTQYF
>TRBD2|few|TRBJ2-7|TRBV6-2/TRBV6-3
TGTGCCAGCAGTTACTCCGTTGGGAGGGGTAACTACGAGCAGTACTTC
CASSYSVGRGNYEQYF
>NA|NA|TRBJ1-4|TRBV30
TGTGCCTGGAGTAAATCAGGGGATGGAGAAAAACTGTTTTTT
CAWSKSGDGEKLFF
>NA|NA|TRBJ1-1|TRBV5-1
TGCGCCAGCAGCTCCCTCCAGGAAGCTTTCTTT
CASSSLQEAFF
>TRBD2|NA|TRBJ2-7|TRBV2
TGTGCCAGCAGTGAGAGGTTAGCGGGAGTCGAGTACTTC
CASSERLAGVEYF
>NA|NA|TRBJ2-5|TRBV19
TGTGCCAGTAGTAACGGGCCACAGGCCCGACAGACCCAGTACTTC
CASSNGPQARQTQYF
>TRBD1|NA|TRBJ1-5|TRBV19
TGTGCCAGTAATGCCCGACAGGGTGGGAATCAGCCCCAGCATTTT
CASNARQGGNQPQHF
>TRBD1|NA|TRBJ2-3|TRBV6-1
TGTGCCAGCAGTGAATGGGGACAGGGGGCAGATACGCAGTATTTT
CASSEWGQGADTQYF
>NA|NA|TRBJ2-1|TRBV9
TGTGCCAGCAGCCCCCGGGGTTTGGGTGAGCAGTTCTTC
CASSPRGLGEQFF
>TRBD1|NA|TRBJ1-1|TRBV30
TGTGCCTGGAGTCAAGGAACAGGGGTCACTGAAGCTTTCTTT
CAWSQGTGVTEAFF
>NA|NA|TRBJ1-4|TRBV29-1
TGCAGCGTTTCTACGTCAGGGCAGCCTAATGAAAAACTGTTTTTT
CSVSTSGQPNEKLFF
>NA|NA|TRBJ1-5|TRBV7-8
TGTGCCAGCAGCTTCAGGGGCGTTCAGCCCCAGCATTTT
CASSFRGVQPQHF
>NA|NA|TRBJ2-1|TRBV7-9
TGTGCCAGCAGCCGGTCCAATGAGCAGTTCTTC
CASSRSNEQFF
>NA|NA|TRBJ2-5|TRBV10-3
TGTGCCATCAGTGAACAAACTATAGAGACCCAGTACTTC
CAISEQTIETQYF
>NA|NA|TRBJ2-6|TRBV2
TGTGCCAGCAGTTGGGGGGATGGTCCTGGGGCCAACGTCCTGACTTTC
CASSWGDGPGANVLTF
>TRBD2|NA|TRBJ2-1|TRBV20-1
TGCAGTGCTAGTGACGGCGGGAGACTAAATGAGCAGTTCTTC
CSASDGGRLNEQFF
>TRBD1|NA|TRBJ1-1|TRBV11-3
TGTGCCAGCAGCCTATGGACAGGAATGAACACTGAAGCTTTCTTT
CASSLWTGMNTEAFF
>TRBD1|NA|TRBJ1-5|TRBV6-5
TGTGCCAGCAGTCCCTTGGGACAGAACAATCAGCCCCAGCATTTT
CASSPLGQNNQPQHF
>NA|NA|TRBJ1-1|TRBV19
TGTGCCAGTAGTCCTTGGAGGGGGAACACTGAAGCTTTCTTT
CASSPWRGNTEAFF
>TRBD1|NA|TRBJ1-2|TRBV6-6
TGTGCCAGCATTGAGGACAGGAATGACTATGGCTACACCTTC
CASIEDRNDYGYTF
>NA|NA|TRBJ2-5|TRBV2
TGTGCCAGCAGTAACCAGGGGGGAGAGACCCAGTACTTC
CASSNQGGETQYF
>NA|NA|TRBJ2-1|TRBV6-5
TGTGCCAGCATACAGTACAATGAGCAGTTCTTC
CASIQYNEQFF
>NA|NA|TRBJ2-5|TRBV3-1/TRBV3-2
TGTGCCAGCAGCCAAAGAGGGGGCCAAGAGACCCAGTACTTC
CASSQRGGQETQYF